Listed below are T cell receptor beta chains from one sample, sequenced in a study of persistence of HIV-infected CD4 T cells. No antigens are known for them. Generated by immunoSEQ multiplex PCR, the TCRdb table keeps only in-frame clones and is missing some. The table has about 43,000 clones, around 90% seen once; the top ten hold 1%. Here the sequenced sample was CD4+ T cells sorted from PBMCs after roughly 18-hour stimulation, taken from a patient who received antiretroviral therapy. Every receptor here comes from an adult man with HIV who was CMV-seropositive. Both conserved end residues are part of each CDR3.

v_gene	j_gene	CDR3aa
TRBV24-1	TRBJ2-1	CATSDPNINEQFF
TRBV28	TRBJ2-7	CASTGTQRSYEQYF
TRBV4-1	TRBJ2-2	CASSQFSLLNTGELFF
TRBV5-1	TRBJ1-4	CASSQTGAGNEKLFF
TRBV19	TRBJ1-2	CASSGGTNYGYTF
TRBV3-1/TRBV3-2	TRBJ2-1	CASSPRRGSAYNEQFF
TRBV28	TRBJ1-1	CASIKPGGANTEAFF
TRBV5-4	TRBJ2-2	CASSLPGGGQNTGELFF
TRBV6-5	TRBJ1-4	CASSYRDEKLFF
TRBV24-1	TRBJ1-1	CASTGEVNTEAFF
TRBV6-5	TRBJ2-7	CASSSRGRGEQYF